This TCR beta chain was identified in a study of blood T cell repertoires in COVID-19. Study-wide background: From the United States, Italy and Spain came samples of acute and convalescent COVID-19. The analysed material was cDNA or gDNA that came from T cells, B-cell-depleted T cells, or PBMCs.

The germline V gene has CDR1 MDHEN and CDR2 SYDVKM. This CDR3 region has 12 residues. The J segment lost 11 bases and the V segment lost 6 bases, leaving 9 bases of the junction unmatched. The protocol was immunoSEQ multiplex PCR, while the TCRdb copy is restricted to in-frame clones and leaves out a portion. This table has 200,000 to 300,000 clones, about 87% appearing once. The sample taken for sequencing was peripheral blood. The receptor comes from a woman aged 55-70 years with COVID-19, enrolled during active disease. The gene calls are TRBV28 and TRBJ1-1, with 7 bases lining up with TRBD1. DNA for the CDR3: TGTGCCAGCAGCAGCGACAGGGTGCTGGCTTTCTTT. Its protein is CASSSDRVLAFF.